This is a list of T cell receptor beta chains from one sample in a study of shared clonotypes between healthy human individuals. Data came from immunoSEQ multiplex PCR; TCRdb stores just in-frame clones and leaves some out. Among some 1 million clones listed, 75% were seen once. Sequences were obtained from memory CD4+ T cells sorted from blood. The receptors come from a man between 18 and 29 years old in good health. Both conserved end residues are part of each CDR3. Fields, in order: D gene, J gene, V gene, clone size, CDR3 DNA, CDR3 protein. A D gene is named only where the DNA matches it firmly. A clone size is listed for some rows: how often the clone was seen (once, few, many), or a class if it is expanded.

>.|TRBJ1-3|TRBV30|.
TGTGCCTGGAGTGTACATTCTGGAAACACCATATATTTT
CAWSVHSGNTIYF
>TRBD1|TRBJ1-5|TRBV2|.
TGTGCCAGCAACCAGGGACAGGCGCAACAGCCCCAGCATTTT
CASNQGQAQQPQHF
>TRBD1|TRBJ2-4|TRBV6-5|.
TGTGCCAGCACCCCGACAGGGGGGACCAAAAACATTCAGTACTTC
CASTPTGGTKNIQYF
>TRBD2|TRBJ2-5|TRBV11-2|.
TGTGCCAGCAGCTATCTACCGACTAGCTCGGAGACCCAGTACTTC
CASSYLPTSSETQYF
>TRBD1|TRBJ2-3|TRBV30|.
TGTGCCTGGAGTGTAGGGACAGGGTATGCAGATACGCAGTATTTT
CAWSVGTGYADTQYF
>.|TRBJ2-1|TRBV30|few
TGTGCCTGGAGTTCCCCGCCGCCCAATGAGCAGTTCTTC
CAWSSPPPNEQFF
>.|TRBJ2-2|TRBV4-3|.
TGCGCCAGCAGCCAAGATGTGGTTTACACCGGGGAGCTGTTTTTT
CASSQDVVYTGELFF
>.|TRBJ2-3|TRBV5-1|.
TGCGCCAGCAGATCTATGGCGGGCAGCACAGATACGCAGTATTTT
CASRSMAGSTDTQYF
>TRBD1|TRBJ1-6|TRBV10-3|few
TGTGCCATCAGTGAGACAGGGGGCGATAATTCACCCCTCCACTTT
CAISETGGDNSPLHF
>.|TRBJ1-4|TRBV19|.
TGTGCCAGTAGTATAGCGCACCTTAATGAAAAACTGTTTTTT
CASSIAHLNEKLFF
>.|TRBJ1-2|TRBV2|many
TGTGCCAGCAATGAGCGTCCTAACTATGGCTACACCTTC
CASNERPNYGYTF
>TRBD1|TRBJ2-7|TRBV18|.
TGTGCCAGCTCACCAACTTTACCGGGACAGAACTACGAGCAGTACTTC
CASSPTLPGQNYEQYF
>.|TRBJ2-5|TRBV27|.
TGTGCCAGCAGTTCCCCCCCGGGACGAGAAGAGACCCAGTACTTC
CASSSPPGREETQYF
>.|TRBJ2-7|TRBV2|.
TGTGCCTGCGGACTGGACCGAATGAGCTCCTACGAGCAGTACTTC
CACGLDRMSSYEQYF
>TRBD1|TRBJ2-3|TRBV13|.
TGTGCCAGCAACCAGGGGGCAAAGGGCACAGATACGCAGTATTTT
CASNQGAKGTDTQYF
>.|TRBJ2-7|TRBV6-6|.
TGTGCCAGCAGTTACCTCGGCCTAAGCTCCTACGAGCAGTACTTC
CASSYLGLSSYEQYF
>TRBD2|TRBJ2-1|TRBV19|once
TGTGCCAGTAGTAGCGAGACTAGCGGGGGTGTGAATGAGCAGTTCTTC
CASSSETSGGVNEQFF
>.|TRBJ1-2|TRBV10-3|.
TGTGCCATCACCTCGAACGAGGGAACGGGTGGCTACACCTTC
CAITSNEGTGGYTF
>.|TRBJ2-1|TRBV30|many
TGTGCCTGGAGTGCGCACCATGAGCAGTTCTTC
CAWSAHHEQFF
>.|TRBJ2-3|TRBV7-9|once
TGTGCCAGCAGCCAGGGAGGATCCACAGATACGCAGTATTTT
CASSQGGSTDTQYF
>.|TRBJ2-5|TRBV7-2|.
TGTGCCAGCAGCCCCGCAGGCAGGGAAGAGACCCAGTACTTC
CASSPAGREETQYF
>.|TRBJ1-2|TRBV5-1|.
TGCGCCAGCAGGACTATGACAGATATGAACTATGGCTACACCTTC
CASRTMTDMNYGYTF
>.|TRBJ2-7|TRBV18|many
TGTGCCAGCTCACCACCTAGCGTCGGCGGCTACGAGCAGTACTTC
CASSPPSVGGYEQYF
>.|TRBJ1-6|TRBV19|few
TGTGCCAGTTCCCCCGCGGGGGAAATAAGGTCACCCCTCCACTTT
CASSPAGEIRSPLHF
>TRBD2|TRBJ2-5|TRBV2|few
TGTGCCAGCAGTGTGCCTAGCGGGGGTGCTGAGACCCAGTACTTC
CASSVPSGGAETQYF
>.|TRBJ2-7|TRBV30|.
TGTGCCTGGAGCTACGGGGGTTTCGAGCAGTACTTC
CAWSYGGFEQYF
>.|TRBJ2-1|TRBV5-1|.
TGCGCCAGCGGCCTTGGAACTCGACTGGGCGTTTACAATGAGCAGTTCTTC
CASGLGTRLGVYNEQFF
>.|TRBJ1-2|TRBV19|few
TGTGCCAGTATTCCCTCCGACGGTCCTAACTATGGCTACACCTTC
CASIPSDGPNYGYTF
>TRBD1|TRBJ2-5|TRBV2|few
TGTGCCAGCAGGGTTGGGGACAGGGGAGCAGTAGAGACCCAGTACTTC
CASRVGDRGAVETQYF
>.|TRBJ1-6|TRBV6-1|few
TGTGCCAGCAGTGCGGACAGAGGCTTCCATAATTCACCCCTCCACTTT
CASSADRGFHNSPLHF
>TRBD2|TRBJ2-3|TRBV9|.
TGTGCCAGCAGTCAGACTAGCGGGGGGGCCCCGGTACAAGATACGCAGTATTTT
CASSQTSGGAPVQDTQYF
>TRBD2|TRBJ2-7|TRBV4-2|few
TGTGCCAGCAGCCAACCCCCGGGGGCGGGGGGGCCCTCCTACGAGCAGTACTTC
CASSQPPGAGGPSYEQYF
>.|TRBJ1-3|TRBV11-2|many
TGTGCCAGGACGACGATCGGAAACACCATATATTTT
CARTTIGNTIYF
>.|TRBJ1-1|TRBV9|few
TGTGCCAGCAGCGTAGGCCCCGAAAACACTGAAGCTTTCTTT
CASSVGPENTEAFF
>.|TRBJ1-1|TRBV19|.
TGTGCCAGTAGACTGGGGGGGCAAGGTATGAACACTGAAGCTTTCTTT
CASRLGGQGMNTEAFF
>.|TRBJ2-3|TRBV2|.
TGTGCCAGCAGTGTCCAGCGAACTCAGACAGATACGCAGTATTTT
CASSVQRTQTDTQYF
>.|TRBJ2-1|TRBV15|.
TGTGCCACCAGCACCCCGCTCGCGGCCAATGAGCAGTTCTTC
CATSTPLAANEQFF
>.|TRBJ2-3|TRBV30|.
TGTGCCTGGAGTGGAGGATCAGATACGCAGTATTTT
CAWSGGSDTQYF
>TRBD1|TRBJ2-3|TRBV10-2|.
TGCGCCAGCATTCTCGGACAGGCCACAGATACGCAGTATTTT
CASILGQATDTQYF
>TRBD1|TRBJ1-2|TRBV30|.
TGTGCCTGGAGCCAGGACAGGGACTATGGCTACACCTTC
CAWSQDRDYGYTF
>.|TRBJ1-1|TRBV2|.
TGTGCCAGCAGTGCGCATTTGGGGGGGGCAGATGCAGCTTTCTTT
CASSAHLGGADAAFF
>.|TRBJ2-6|TRBV28|.
TGTGCCAGCACTAATGGGGGGCCCATCTCTGGGGCCAACGTCCTGACTTTC
CASTNGGPISGANVLTF
>TRBD1|TRBJ2-7|TRBV2|.
TGTGCCAGCAGGAGGGACAGGGGGGCCTACGAGCAGTACTTC
CASRRDRGAYEQYF